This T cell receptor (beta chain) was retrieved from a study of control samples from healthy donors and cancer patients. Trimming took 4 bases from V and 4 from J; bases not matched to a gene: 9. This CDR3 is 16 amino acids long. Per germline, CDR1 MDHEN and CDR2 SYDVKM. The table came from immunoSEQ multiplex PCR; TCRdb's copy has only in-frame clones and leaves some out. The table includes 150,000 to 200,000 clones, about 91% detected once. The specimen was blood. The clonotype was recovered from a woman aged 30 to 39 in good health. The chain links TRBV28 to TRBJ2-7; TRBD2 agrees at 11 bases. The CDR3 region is CASSSPLAGVGYEQYF. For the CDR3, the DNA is TGTGCCAGCAGTTCACCACTAGCGGGAGTGGGGTACGAGCAGTACTTC.